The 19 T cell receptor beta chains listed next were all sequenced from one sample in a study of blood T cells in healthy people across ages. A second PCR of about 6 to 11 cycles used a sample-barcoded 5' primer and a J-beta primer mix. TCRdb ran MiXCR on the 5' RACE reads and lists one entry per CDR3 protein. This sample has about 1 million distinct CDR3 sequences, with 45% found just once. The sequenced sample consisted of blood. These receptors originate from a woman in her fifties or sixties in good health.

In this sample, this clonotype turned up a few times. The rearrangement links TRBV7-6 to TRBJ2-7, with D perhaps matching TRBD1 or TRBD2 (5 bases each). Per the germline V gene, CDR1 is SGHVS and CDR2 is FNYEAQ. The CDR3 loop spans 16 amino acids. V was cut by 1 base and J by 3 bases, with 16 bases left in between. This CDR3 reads CASSLERGGFYYEQYF. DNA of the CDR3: TGTGCCAGCAGCTTAGAGAGGGGCGGGTTTTACTACGAGCAGTACTTC.

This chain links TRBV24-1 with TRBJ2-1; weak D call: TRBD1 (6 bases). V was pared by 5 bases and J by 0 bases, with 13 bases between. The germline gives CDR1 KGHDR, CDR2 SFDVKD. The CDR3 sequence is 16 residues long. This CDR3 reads CATSGSRGDSYNEQFF. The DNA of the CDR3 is TGTGCCACCAGTGGTTCCAGGGGTGACTCCTACAATGAGCAGTTCTTC.

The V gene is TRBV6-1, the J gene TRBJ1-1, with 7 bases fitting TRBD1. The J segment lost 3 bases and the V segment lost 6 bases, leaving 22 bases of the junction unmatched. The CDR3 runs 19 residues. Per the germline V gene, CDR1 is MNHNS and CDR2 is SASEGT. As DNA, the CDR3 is TGTGCCAGCAGAAGGGGGCTGGCGACAGAATCCCTCTGGGACACTGAAGCTTTCTTT. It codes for CASRRGLATESLWDTEAFF.

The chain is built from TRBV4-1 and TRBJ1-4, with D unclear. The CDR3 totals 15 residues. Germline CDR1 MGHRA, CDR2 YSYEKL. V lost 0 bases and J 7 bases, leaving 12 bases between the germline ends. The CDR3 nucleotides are TGCGCCAGCAGCCAAGAAGGCAGCGGGAGTGAAAAACTGTTTTTT. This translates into CASSQEGSGSEKLFF.

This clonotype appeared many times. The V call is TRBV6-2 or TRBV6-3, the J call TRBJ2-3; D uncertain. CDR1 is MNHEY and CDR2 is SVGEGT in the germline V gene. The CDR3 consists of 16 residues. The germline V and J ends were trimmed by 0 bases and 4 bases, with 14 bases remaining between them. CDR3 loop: CASSYSKATLADTQYF. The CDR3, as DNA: TGTGCCAGCAGTTACTCGAAAGCGACACTCGCAGATACGCAGTATTTT.

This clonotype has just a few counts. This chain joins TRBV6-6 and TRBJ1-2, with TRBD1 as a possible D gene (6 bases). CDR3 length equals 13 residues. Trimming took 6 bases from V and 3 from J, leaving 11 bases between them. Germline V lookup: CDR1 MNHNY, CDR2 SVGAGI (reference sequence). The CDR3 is CASREGGDYGYTF. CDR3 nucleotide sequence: TGTGCCAGCAGGGAGGGGGGGGACTATGGCTACACCTTC.

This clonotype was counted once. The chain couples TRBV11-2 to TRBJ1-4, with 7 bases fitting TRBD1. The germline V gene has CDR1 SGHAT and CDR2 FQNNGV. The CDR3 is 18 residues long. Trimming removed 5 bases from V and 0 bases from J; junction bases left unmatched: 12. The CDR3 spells CASSRRPGTVATNEKLFF. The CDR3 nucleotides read TGTGCCAGCAGCCGACGTCCCGGGACAGTTGCAACTAATGAAAAACTGTTTTTT. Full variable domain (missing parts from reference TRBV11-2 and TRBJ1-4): EAGVAQSPRYKIIEKRQSVAFWCNPISGHATLYWYQQILGQGPKLLIQFQNNGVVDDSQLPKDRFSAERLKGVDSTLKIQPAKLEDSAVYLCASSRRPGTVATNEKLFFGSGTQLSVL.

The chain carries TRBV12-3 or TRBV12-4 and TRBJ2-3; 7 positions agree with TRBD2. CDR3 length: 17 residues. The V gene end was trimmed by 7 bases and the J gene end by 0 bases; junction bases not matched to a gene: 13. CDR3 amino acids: CASTYSGTTASTDTQYF. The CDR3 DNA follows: TGTGCCAGCACTTACTCCGGGACTACCGCCAGCACAGATACGCAGTATTTT.

The CDR3 here is CASSERLQGWETQYF. The CDR3 DNA sequence: TGTGCCAGCAGTGAACGTCTTCAGGGTTGGGAGACCCAGTACTTC. V is TRBV25-1 and J is TRBJ2-5; possible D gene TRBD1, 5 bases. V lost 2 bases, J lost 5 bases, and 15 bases lay in between. CDR3 size: 15 residues. Germline values: CDR1 MGHDK, CDR2 SYGVNS.

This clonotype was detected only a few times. CDR3 coding DNA: TGCAGCGTTGACCTTAGCGCTGCCTACAATGAGCAGTTCTTC. Its translation is CSVDLSAAYNEQFF. The rearrangement uses TRBV29-1 and TRBJ2-1; tentative D call: TRBD2 (5 bases). Between the trimmed V and J ends, which lost 3 bases and 2 bases, there was a span of 11 bases. In germline, CDR1 is SQVTM, CDR2 ANQGSEA. There are 14 residues in the CDR3.

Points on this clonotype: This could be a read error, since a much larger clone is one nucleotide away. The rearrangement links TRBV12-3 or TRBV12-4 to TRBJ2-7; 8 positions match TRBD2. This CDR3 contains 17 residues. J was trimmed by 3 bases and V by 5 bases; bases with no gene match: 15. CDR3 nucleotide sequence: TGTGCCAGCAGTCCACGACTAACGGGAGGGCGGCTCTACGAGCAGTACTTC. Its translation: CASSPRLTGGRLYEQYF.

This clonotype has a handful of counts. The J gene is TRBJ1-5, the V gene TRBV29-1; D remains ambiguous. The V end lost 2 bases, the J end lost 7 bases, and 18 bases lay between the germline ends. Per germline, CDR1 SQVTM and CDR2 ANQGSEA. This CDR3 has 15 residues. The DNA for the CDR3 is TGCAGCGTTGAACTGGGCGCCGGCCCGGGGCAGCCCCAGCATTTT. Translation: CSVELGAGPGQPQHF.

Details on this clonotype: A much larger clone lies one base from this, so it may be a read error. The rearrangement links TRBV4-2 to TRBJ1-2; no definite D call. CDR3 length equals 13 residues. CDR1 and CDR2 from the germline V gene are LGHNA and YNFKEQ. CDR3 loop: CTSSQATSYGYTF. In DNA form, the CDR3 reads TGTACCAGCAGCCAAGCTACAAGCTATGGCTACACCTTC.

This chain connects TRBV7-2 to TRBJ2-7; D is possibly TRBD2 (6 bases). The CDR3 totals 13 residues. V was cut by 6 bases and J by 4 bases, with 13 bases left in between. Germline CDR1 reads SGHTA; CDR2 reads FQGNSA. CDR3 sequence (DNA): TGTGCCAGCAGTCGGACTAAGGGATACGAGCAGTACTTC. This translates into CASSRTKGYEQYF.

Here the CDR3 DNA reads TGTGCCAGCAGCTTCCCCCGGGGGAAGGTTGCGGGAGGGAGGAATGAGCAGTTCTTC. Translation: CASSFPRGKVAGGRNEQFF. The V gene is TRBV7-2, the J gene TRBJ2-1; TRBD2 matches at 9 bases. V was pared by 3 bases and J by 7 bases, with 19 bases of the junction left unmatched. The CDR3 length is 19 residues. Per the germline V gene, CDR1 is SGHTA and CDR2 is FQGNSA.

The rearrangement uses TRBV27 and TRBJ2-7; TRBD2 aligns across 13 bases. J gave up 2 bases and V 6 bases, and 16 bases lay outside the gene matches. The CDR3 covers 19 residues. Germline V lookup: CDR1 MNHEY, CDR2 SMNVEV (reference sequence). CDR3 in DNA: TGTGCCAGCAGCCTAGGGACTAGCGGGACTAAAAGGGTTGCCTACGAGCAGTACTTC. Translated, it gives CASSLGTSGTKRVAYEQYF.

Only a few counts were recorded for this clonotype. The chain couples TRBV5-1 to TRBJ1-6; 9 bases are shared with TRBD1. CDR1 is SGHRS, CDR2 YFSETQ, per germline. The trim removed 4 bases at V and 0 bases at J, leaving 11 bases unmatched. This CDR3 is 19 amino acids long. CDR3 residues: CASSPWSDRGSSYNSPLHF. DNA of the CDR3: TGCGCCAGCAGCCCCTGGAGCGACAGGGGGAGCTCCTATAATTCACCCCTCCACTTT. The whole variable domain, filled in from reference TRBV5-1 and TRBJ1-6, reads KAGVTQTPRYLIKTRGQQVTLSCSPISGHRSVSWYQQTPGQGLQFLFEYFSETQRNKGNFPGRFSGRQFSNSRSEMNVSTLELGDSALYLCASSPWSDRGSSYNSPLHFGNGTRLTVT.

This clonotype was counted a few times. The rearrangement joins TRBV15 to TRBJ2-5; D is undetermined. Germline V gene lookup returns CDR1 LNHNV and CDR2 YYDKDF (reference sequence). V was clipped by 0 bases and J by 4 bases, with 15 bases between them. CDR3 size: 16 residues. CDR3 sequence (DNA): TGTGCCACCAGCAGAGATCGACCAGGTCTGGGAGAGACCCAGTACTTC. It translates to CATSRDRPGLGETQYF. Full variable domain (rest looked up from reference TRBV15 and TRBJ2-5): DAMVIQNPRYQVTQFGKPVTLSCSQTLNHNVMYWYQQKSSQAPKLLFHYYDKDFNNEADTPDNFQSRRPNTSFCFLDIRSPGLGDTAMYLCATSRDRPGLGETQYFGPGTRLLVL.

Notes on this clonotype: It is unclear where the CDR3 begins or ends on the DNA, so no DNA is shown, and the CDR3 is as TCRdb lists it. The CDR3 reads CASSLGTGRKLFF. The chain has TRBV12-3 or TRBV12-4 and TRBJ1-4. The CDR3 spans 13 residues, counting both ends.